One and the same sample provided the 12 T cell receptor beta chains below, sequenced in a study of blood T cells in healthy people across ages. Primers used in a second PCR of roughly 6 to 12 cycles were a sample-barcoded 5' primer and a J-beta primer mix. One entry per CDR3 protein results from TCRdb running MiXCR on the 5' RACE reads. Counted here are 550,000 to 750,000 distinct CDR3 sequences, 20% to 25% occurring once; the ten biggest clones make up 3% to 4%. The sequencing input was blood. The receptors stem from a man aged 65-85 years in good health.

This clonotype has just a few counts. The V gene is TRBV6-1, the J gene TRBJ1-3; D call uncertain. This CDR3 comprises 15 residues. The germline gives CDR1 MNHNS, CDR2 SASEGT. Trimming took 3 bases from V and 0 from J, leaving 9 bases between them. CDR3 coding DNA: TGTGCCAGCAGTGAGGTGCACCACTCTGGAAACACCATATATTTT. It codes for CASSEVHHSGNTIYF.

This clonotype showed up just a few times. The J gene is TRBJ1-5, the V gene TRBV28; no firm D call. Per the germline V gene, CDR1 is MDHEN and CDR2 is SYDVKM. The ends were cut back, 3 bases at V and 6 bases at J, with 6 bases in the middle. The CDR3 loop spans 12 amino acids. The chain's CDR3 is CASSFYGQPQHF. The CDR3 nucleotides read TGTGCCAGCAGTTTTTATGGTCAGCCCCAGCATTTT.

The rearrangement joins TRBV7-9 to TRBJ2-1; 9 positions agree with TRBD1. CDR3 length equals 16 residues. CDR1 is SEHNR and CDR2 is FQNEAQ in the germline V gene (reference sequence). The V and J ends lost 4 bases and 7 bases, in that order; junction bases with no gene match: 11. For the CDR3, the DNA is TGTGCCAGCAGCTCCTTCCTACAGGGGGCTAGGAATGAGCAGTTCTTC. Translated: CASSSFLQGARNEQFF.

The chain has TRBV21-1 and TRBJ1-6; the DNA was not compared with TRBD1, the D call given in the table. TRBV21-1 is annotated as a pseudogene. The CDR3 spans 16 residues. The CDR3 protein is CASSKEVTGDNSPLHF. CDR3 DNA sequence: TGTGCCAGCAGCAAAGAAGTAACAGGGGATAATTCACCCCTCCACTTT.

This clonotype was detected only a few times. The rearrangement uses TRBV10-1 and TRBJ2-1; 7 bases map to TRBD2. The V and J ends lost 3 bases and 8 bases, in that order; junction bases with no gene match: 4. This CDR3 contains 13 residues. In germline, CDR1 is WNHNN, CDR2 SYGVQD (reference sequence). The CDR3 DNA reads as TGCGCCAGCAGTGAACGACTAGCCTATGAGCAGTTCTTC. It encodes CASSERLAYEQFF.

The chain couples TRBV29-1 to TRBJ2-5, with D perhaps TRBD1 (6 bases). The CDR3 runs to 13 residues. The V gene's germline CDR1 is SQVTM and CDR2 ANQGSEA. The germline V and J ends were trimmed by 4 bases and 1 base, with 10 bases remaining between them. The CDR3 sequence: CSVAWDIQETQYF. The CDR3 nucleotides read TGCAGCGTTGCATGGGACATCCAAGAGACCCAGTACTTC.

This clonotype appeared many times. The chain has TRBV2 and TRBJ2-5, with D unclear. V was shortened by 8 bases and J by 5 bases, with 18 bases between the two germline ends. CDR3 length equals 14 residues. The germline CDR1 and CDR2 sequences are SNHLY and FYNNEI. CDR3 nucleotide sequence: TGTGCCAGCGAGGTTAGCCCGGTGTGGGAGACCCAGTACTTC. Translation gives CASEVSPVWETQYF. Full variable domain (remainder filled in from reference TRBV2 and TRBJ2-5): EPEVTQTPSHQVTQMGQEVILRCVPISNHLYFYWYRQILGQKVEFLVSFYNNEISEKSEIFDDQFSVERPDGSNFTLKIRSTKLEDSAMYFCASEVSPVWETQYFGPGTRLLVL.

This clonotype was recorded many times. V is TRBV7-9 and J is TRBJ1-4; TRBD1 matches 12 bases. CDR3 size: 17 residues. Germline trimming cut 5 bases from V and 7 bases from J; bases unmatched to any gene: 11. CDR1 is SEHNR and CDR2 is FQNEAQ in the germline V gene (reference sequence). The CDR3 loop reads CASSPRDRGPLLEKLFF. CDR3 sequence (DNA): TGTGCCAGCAGCCCCCGGGACAGGGGGCCCCTCCTTGAAAAACTGTTTTTT.

The sample holds a few counts of this clonotype. J is TRBJ2-5 and V is TRBV7-6, with D uncertain. The V and J ends lost 5 bases and 1 base respectively, with 14 bases between them. Germline assignment: CDR1 SGHVS and CDR2 FNYEAQ. The CDR3 consists of 15 residues. CDR3 nucleotides: TGTGCCAGCAGCGCCCTATTCGGTCCCCAAGAGACCCAGTACTTC. Translated, it gives CASSALFGPQETQYF.

The rearrangement joins TRBV24-1 to TRBJ2-1, with 7 nucleotides matching TRBD2. After removal of 7 bases from V and 0 bases from J, the junction contained 11 bases not matched to a gene. The CDR3 is 17 amino acids. CDR1 and CDR2 (germline): KGHDR, SFDVKD. The CDR3 bases are TGTGCCACCAGCGCCGGACTAGATTCTAGCTCCTACAATGAGCAGTTCTTC. As protein: CATSAGLDSSSYNEQFF.

This clonotype was seen only a few times. CDR3 sequence: CASTSRGPGNQPQHF. In DNA form, the CDR3 reads TGTGCCAGCACTTCAAGGGGGCCCGGCAATCAGCCCCAGCATTTT. The chain joins TRBV6-2 or TRBV6-3 to TRBJ1-5, with 7 bases identical to TRBD1. The CDR3 has 15 amino acids. V lost 7 bases to trimming and J lost 2 bases; unmatched junction nucleotides: 8. Per the germline V gene, CDR1 is MNHEY and CDR2 is SVGEGT.

This rearrangement joins TRBV20-1 to TRBJ2-3, with unresolved D. In germline, CDR1 is DFQATT, CDR2 SNEGSKA (reference sequence). The CDR3 is 12 amino acids. Trimming left V 8 bases short and J 2 bases short, with 11 bases between. As DNA, the CDR3 is TGCAGTCCTAAAAGGGACACAGATACGCAGTATTTT. It yields the protein CSPKRDTDTQYF.